This TCR beta chain derives from a study of pediatric ulcerative colitis. This was a survey-level run. The data were produced by immunoSEQ multiplex PCR, yet TCRdb's version contains in-frame clones alone and is incomplete. There are 25,000 to 35,000 clones in the sample; approximately 82% occur only once, and 3.5% to 5% lies in the top ten. This clone has more than one count but fewer than ten. Its target is not known. V lost 4 bases and J 13 bases, leaving 12 bases between the germline ends. Germline V lookup: CDR1 SGHDT, CDR2 YYEEEE. This CDR3 spans 12 amino acids. Study outcomes and limitations: Compared with controls, ulcerative colitis showed greater blood-rectum clone sharing. Rectal repertoires separated controls, mild-moderate and acute severe colitis. No controls had the two rectal clonotypes shared by ulcerative colitis patients.

The rearrangement joins TRBV5-6 to TRBJ1-6; possible D gene TRBD1, 5 bases. This clonotype originated in a boy younger than 18 with severe ulcerative colitis. Sample: blood. The CDR3: CASSPGRGPLHF. For the CDR3, the DNA is TGTGCCAGCAGCCCGGGGCGTGGGCCCCTCCACTTT. Full variable domain (outside the CDR3, taken from reference TRBV5-6 and TRBJ1-6): DAGVTQSPTHLIKTRGQQVTLRCSPKSGHDTVSWYQQALGQGPQFIFQYYEEEERQRGNFPDRFSGHQFPNYSSELNVNALLLGDSALYLCASSPGRGPLHFGNGTRLTVT.